This T cell receptor (beta chain) is drawn from a study of cytomegalovirus exposure and HLA in healthy donors. Study outcomes and limitations: An analysis was carried out at a later point. It showed that HLA-associated TCR beta chains were more clonally expanded than equally common non-associated chains.

This clone has only one observation. Its antigen is as yet unknown. It was with 60 Vbeta and 13 Jbeta primers that the PCR ran. Profiled with immunoSEQ multiplex PCR; TCRdb holds only in-frame clones, not every one. The sample carries 120,000 to 150,000 clones, about 79% recorded once. V lost 3 bases, J lost 2 bases, and 7 bases lay in between. Germline V gene data show CDR1 as SEHNR and CDR2 as FQNEAQ (reference sequence). The CDR3 consists of 13 residues. Sequencing input: PBMCs. The chain links TRBV7-9 to TRBJ1-1; D gene uncertain. The sequence was collected from a male donor in good health and CMV-seronegative. The DNA for the CDR3 is TGTGCCAGCAGCTTGGAGGGTAACACTGAAGCTTTCTTT. Translating gives CASSLEGNTEAFF.